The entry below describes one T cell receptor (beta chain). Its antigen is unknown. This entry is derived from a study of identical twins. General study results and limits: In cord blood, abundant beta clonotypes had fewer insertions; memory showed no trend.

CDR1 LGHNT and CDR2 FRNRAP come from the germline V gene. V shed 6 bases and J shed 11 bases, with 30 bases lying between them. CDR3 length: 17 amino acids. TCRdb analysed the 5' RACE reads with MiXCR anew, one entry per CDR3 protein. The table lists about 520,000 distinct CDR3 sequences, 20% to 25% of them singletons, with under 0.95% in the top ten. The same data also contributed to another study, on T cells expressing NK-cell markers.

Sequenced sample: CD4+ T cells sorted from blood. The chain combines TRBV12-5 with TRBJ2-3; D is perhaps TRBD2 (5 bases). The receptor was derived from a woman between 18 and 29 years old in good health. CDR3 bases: TGTGCTAGTGGGGCCCCCGGCCCCGGGCGATCTACGGCGGGGCAGTATTTT. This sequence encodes CASGAPGPGRSTAGQYF.